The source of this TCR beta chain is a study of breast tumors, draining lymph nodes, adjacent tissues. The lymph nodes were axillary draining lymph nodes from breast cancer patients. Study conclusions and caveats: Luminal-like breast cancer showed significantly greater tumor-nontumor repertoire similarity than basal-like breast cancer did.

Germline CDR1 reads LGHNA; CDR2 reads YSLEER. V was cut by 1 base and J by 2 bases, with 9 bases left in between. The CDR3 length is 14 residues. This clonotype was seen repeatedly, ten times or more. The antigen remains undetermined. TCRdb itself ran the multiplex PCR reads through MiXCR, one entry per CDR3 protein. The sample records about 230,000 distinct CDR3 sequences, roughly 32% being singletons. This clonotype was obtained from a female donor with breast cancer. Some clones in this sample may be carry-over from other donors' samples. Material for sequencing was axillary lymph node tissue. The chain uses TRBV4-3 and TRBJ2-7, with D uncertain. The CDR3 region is CASSQGRGTYEQYF. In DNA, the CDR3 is TGCGCCAGCAGCCAAGGGAGAGGCACCTACGAGCAGTACTTC.